This TCR beta chain was identified during a study of response to subunit inactivated influenza vaccine. CDR3 length: 14 residues. V was trimmed by 5 bases and J by 2 bases, leaving 13 bases between them. CDR1 is LNHDA, CDR2 SQIVND, per germline (reference sequence). Each CDR3 protein gets one entry after TCRdb re-called the RT-PCR reads with MiXCR. This sample has approximately 700,000 distinct CDR3 sequences, with approximately 14% found just once. The receptor's source is a man aged 50 to 60 who received an inactivated influenza vaccine. Material: PBMCs from blood, obtained roughly 12 days after vaccination. The chain links TRBV19 to TRBJ2-7, with D tentatively TRBD1 (6 bases). The CDR3 loop is CASSEGHFTYEQYF. The CDR3 nucleotides are TGTGCCAGTAGTGAGGGACACTTTACCTACGAGCAGTACTTC.